The 17 T cell receptor beta chains reported below all come from one sample, sequenced in a study of blood T cells in healthy people across ages (dated by TCRdb to the mid-2010s). The library was generated by 5' RACE. Sequencing was carried out with an Illumina HiSeq 2500. A second about 7 to 11 cycle PCR used a sample-barcoded 5' primer and a J-beta primer mix. In TCRdb, the public reads were trimmed at Q25 with fastp and aligned with MiXCR, with productive beta chains retained. Rows matching on CDR3 protein sequence are summarized as one entry with the most common DNA and genes. In all, the sample holds over 1.5 million distinct CDR3 sequences, and about 50% of those were seen once. Approximately 2.1% of the sample belongs to the ten largest clones. The sequenced sample consisted of blood. Receptors were obtained from a woman aged 40 to 50 in good health.

The chain employs TRBV9 and TRBJ2-4, with 8 positions matching TRBD1. The CDR3 is made up of 15 amino acids. V shed 2 bases, J shed 8 bases, and the junction held 9 bases outside the gene matches. Germline CDR1 SGDLS, CDR2 YYNGEE. The CDR3 nucleotides read TGTGCCAGCAGCGTGGGGACAGGACTTAAAGACATTCAGTACTTC. It yields the protein CASSVGTGLKDIQYF.

The V gene is TRBV6-6, the J gene TRBJ2-1; 9 nucleotides line up with TRBD1. The V gene's germline CDR1 is MNHNY and CDR2 SVGAGI (reference sequence). The CDR3 totals 13 residues. Trimming took 6 bases from V and 12 from J; bases not matched to a gene: 9. DNA for the CDR3: TGTGCCAGCAGATCCGGGACAGGGATCTGGCAGTTCTTC. This encodes CASRSGTGIWQFF.

The chain carries TRBV7-9 and TRBJ1-2, with TRBD1 as a possible D gene (6 bases). Germline V gene data show CDR1 as SEHNR and CDR2 as FQNEAQ (reference sequence). Trimming took 5 bases from V and 7 from J, leaving 23 bases between them. The CDR3 consists of 16 residues. This chain's CDR3 is CASSLWTARNLRGYTF. In DNA form, the CDR3 reads TGTGCCAGCAGCCTCTGGACAGCCCGCAATTTGCGTGGCTACACCTTC.

This clonotype was seen only a few times. V and J are TRBV15 and TRBJ2-1; possibly TRBD1 or TRBD2 for D (5 bases each). Germline V gene lookup returns CDR1 LNHNV and CDR2 YYDKDF (reference sequence). V was trimmed by 2 bases and J by 4 bases, leaving 12 bases between them. This CDR3 has 15 amino acids. Here the CDR3 reads CATSRSGLGYNEQFF. The CDR3 nucleotides read TGTGCCACCAGCAGATCGGGGCTAGGATACAATGAGCAGTTCTTC.

The V call is TRBV27, the J call TRBJ2-3, with 11 positions matching TRBD2. This CDR3 is 16 amino acids long. V lost 5 bases, J lost 4 bases, and 8 bases stayed unmatched. The germline gives CDR1 MNHEY, CDR2 SMNVEV (reference sequence). The CDR3 is CASSRYSGGVSDTQYF. CDR3 DNA: TGTGCCAGCAGTCGATATAGCGGGGGGGTCTCAGATACGCAGTATTTT.

This clonotype has only one observation. This chain joins TRBV6-1 and TRBJ2-3; TRBD1 aligns across 7 bases. The CDR3 totals 14 residues. Germline lookup yields CDR1 MNHNS and CDR2 SASEGT. The V segment lost 8 bases and the J segment 1 base; nucleotides outside the gene matches: 6. The DNA for the CDR3 is TGTGCCAGCTGTCGACAGGGCCGCACAGATACGCAGTATTTT. Residues: CASCRQGRTDTQYF.

This chain's CDR3 is CSVPLRGLHNEQFF. The CDR3 coding sequence is TGCAGCGTTCCCTTGCGGGGGTTACACAATGAGCAGTTCTTC. V is TRBV29-1 and J is TRBJ2-1; 7 bases align to TRBD2. V lost 5 bases and J lost 5; bases outside the gene matches: 9. Per the germline V gene, CDR1 is SQVTM and CDR2 is ANQGSEA. The CDR3 runs to 14 residues.

The rearrangement joins TRBV11-2 to TRBJ1-2; 7 bases are a match to TRBD1. Losses at the gene ends were 2 bases for V and 7 bases for J; bases not matched to a gene: 10. CDR3 length: 15 residues. CDR1 and CDR2 (germline): SGHAT, FQNNGV. CDR3 sequence (DNA): TGTGCCAGCAGCTTACGACAGGGAGGCTTTCTTGGCTACACCTTC. This sequence encodes CASSLRQGGFLGYTF.

This clonotype has at least ten counts. J is TRBJ2-7 and V is TRBV7-2; TRBD1 matches at 10 bases. The V gene's germline CDR1 is SGHTA and CDR2 FQGNSA. V shed 1 base, J shed 2 bases, and the junction held 2 bases outside the gene matches. The CDR3 loop spans 15 amino acids. CDR3 coding DNA: TGTGCCAGCAGCTTAGTAGGGACAGGGGCCTACGAGCAGTACTTC. Amino acid sequence: CASSLVGTGAYEQYF.

V gene TRBV13 combines with J gene TRBJ2-4, with D possibly being TRBD2 (5 bases). The CDR3 has 19 amino acids. V lost 0 bases and J 6 bases, leaving 24 bases between the germline ends. CDR1 PRHDT and CDR2 FYEKMQ come from the germline V gene (reference sequence). Here the CDR3 DNA reads TGTGCCAGCAGCTTAGGGACCCCCGGTCTAGCAGAGACGGGAAACATTCAGTACTTC. Amino acids: CASSLGTPGLAETGNIQYF.

The genes are TRBV7-2 and TRBJ1-6, with D possibly matching TRBD1 (5 bases). In germline, CDR1 is SGHTA, CDR2 FQGNSA. Trimming left V 5 bases short and J 10 bases short, with 6 bases between. CDR3 size: 11 residues. CDR3 protein: CASSRDSPLHF. CDR3 nucleotide sequence: TGTGCCAGCAGCAGGGACTCACCCCTCCACTTT.

The rearrangement joins TRBV6-6 to TRBJ2-3; TRBD1 matches 11 bases. CDR3 length: 15 residues. Trimming cost V 11 bases and J 3 bases; bases outside gene matches: 10. CDR1 is MNHNY, CDR2 SVGAGI, per germline (reference sequence). The CDR3 nucleotides read TGTGCCTCCAAGGGGGGGACAGGGGGAACAGATACGCAGTATTTT. Residues: CASKGGTGGTDTQYF.

This clonotype was seen a handful of times. This rearrangement joins TRBV9 to TRBJ2-5, with no clear D. Trimming stripped 0 bases from V and 5 bases from J, with 8 bases between. This CDR3 region has 13 residues. CDR1 and CDR2 from the germline V gene are SGDLS and YYNGEE. The CDR3 region is CASSVVGTETQYF. CDR3 sequence (DNA): TGTGCCAGCAGCGTAGTCGGCACGGAGACCCAGTACTTC.

The rearrangement links TRBV6-2 or TRBV6-3 to TRBJ1-5; no firm D call. CDR3 size: 11 residues. In germline, CDR1 is MNHEY, CDR2 SVGEGT. The ends were cut back, 8 bases at V and 10 bases at J, with 12 bases in the middle. The CDR3 bases are TGTGCCAGCCAAGACATGGGACCCCAGCATTTT. Residues: CASQDMGPQHF.

The CDR3 nucleotides are TGCAGTGCAATCCGGGACGGGCGACAAGAGACCCAGTACTTC. Protein product: CSAIRDGRQETQYF. This chain links TRBV20-1 with TRBJ2-5; D may correspond to TRBD1 or TRBD2 (5 bases each). The CDR3 sequence is 14 residues long. Trimming took off 6 bases at V and 2 bases at J, with 16 bases between the two ends. Germline V lookup: CDR1 DFQATT, CDR2 SNEGSKA (reference sequence).

This clonotype showed up just a few times. The rearrangement joins TRBV5-1 to TRBJ2-4; TRBD1 or TRBD2 may be the D gene (5 bases each). This CDR3 comprises 15 residues. The germline V gene has CDR1 SGHRS and CDR2 YFSETQ. V lost 1 base, J lost 8 bases, and 16 bases lay in between. The CDR3 reads CASSLTPGTEDIQYF. As DNA, the CDR3 is TGCGCCAGCAGCTTGACTCCCGGGACGGAGGACATTCAGTACTTC.

There are a few counts of this clonotype. This chain uses TRBV12-3 or TRBV12-4 with TRBJ2-1; D perhaps matches TRBD1 (5 bases). The CDR3 has 13 amino acids. Trimming left V 2 bases short and J 9 bases short, with 11 bases between. The CDR3 coding sequence is TGTGCCAGCAGTTTAACAGGCGTACGTGAGCAGTTCTTC. Its protein product is CASSLTGVREQFF.